These 14 T cell receptor beta chains share one sample of origin, sequenced in a study of neurological immune-mediated disorders (dated by TCRdb to the late 2010s). The meaning of the sample's time point label: longitudinal time-point 1 (baseline). The library was built by means of 5' RACE. These reads were obtained on an Illumina HiSeq 2500. Through fastp at Q25 and MiXCR, TCRdb rebuilt clones from the public reads, retaining in-frame beta chains. All rows with the same CDR3 protein become a single entry with the most common DNA and genes. This sample comprises about 60,000 distinct CDR3 sequences, around 10% of them detected only once. The ten largest clones take up about 6.3% of the sample. Sequencing input: PBMCs. The receptors stem from a male donor with HTLV-1-associated myelopathy (HAM/TSP).

This clonotype was seen a few times. The V gene is TRBV6-6, the J gene TRBJ1-3, with D perhaps matching TRBD1 (6 bases). Per germline, CDR1 MNHNY and CDR2 SVGAGI (reference sequence). This CDR3 has 16 amino acids. V shed 5 bases and J shed 6 bases, with 20 bases lying between them. The CDR3 DNA reads as TGTGCCAGCAGTCCCCCAGGGGAGCCATCGTTAAACACCATATATTTT. Protein: CASSPPGEPSLNTIYF.

This clonotype appeared many times. CDR3: CSAGDNRGEQYF. In nucleotides, the CDR3 is TGCAGTGCTGGGGACAACCGTGGAGAGCAGTACTTC. The V gene is TRBV20-1, the J gene TRBJ2-7, with D perhaps matching TRBD1 (6 bases). The germline V and J ends were trimmed by 5 bases and 7 bases, with 15 bases remaining between them. Germline CDR1 is DFQATT and CDR2 is SNEGSKA (reference sequence). CDR3 length: 12 residues.

This clonotype was seen at least ten times. The chain couples TRBV7-2 to TRBJ1-1; possible D gene TRBD1, 6 bases. Trimming left V 5 bases short and J 4 bases short, with 17 bases between. In germline, CDR1 is SGHTA, CDR2 FQGNSA. This CDR3 region has 15 residues. CDR3 loop: CASSPSWGQGTEAFF. The CDR3 DNA reads as TGTGCCAGCAGCCCATCGTGGGGGCAGGGCACTGAAGCTTTCTTT.

This clonotype came up many times. The chain has TRBV9 and TRBJ2-2, with unresolved D. Trimming removed 4 bases from V and 0 bases from J, with 10 bases in between. The CDR3 is 15 amino acids. The germline CDR1 and CDR2 sequences are SGDLS and YYNGEE. CDR3 nucleotides: TGTGCCAGCAGCCCACTCCTAACGAACACCGGGGAGCTGTTTTTT. Translating gives CASSPLLTNTGELFF.

This clonotype has a count of ten or more. This chain links TRBV11-3 with TRBJ2-7, with TRBD2 matching over 9 bases. Germline V gene sequence: CDR1 SGHNT, CDR2 YENEEA. V lost 3 bases to trimming and J lost 0 bases; unmatched junction nucleotides: 18. This CDR3 is built from 20 residues. The CDR3: CASSFDRTSEVGKSSYEQYF. The CDR3 region has the DNA TGTGCCAGCAGCTTTGACAGGACTAGCGAGGTGGGGAAAAGCTCCTACGAGCAGTACTTC. Together with reference TRBV11-3 and TRBJ2-7, the CDR3 gives the full variable domain: EAGVVQSPRYKIIEKKQPVAFWCNPISGHNTLYWYLQNLGQGPELLIRYENEEAVDDSQLPKDRFSAERLKGVDSTLKIQPAELGDSAVYLCASSFDRTSEVGKSSYEQYFGPGTRLTVT.

This clonotype was detected ten times or more. The chain combines TRBV6-5 with TRBJ2-2; no clear D gene. Germline V gene lookup returns CDR1 MNHEY and CDR2 SVGAGI. The V end lost 0 bases, the J end lost 5 bases, and 16 bases lay between the germline ends. The CDR3 is 17 amino acids. The CDR3 loop reads CASSYSTSMVGTGELFF. CDR3 in DNA: TGTGCCAGCAGTTACTCGACCAGTATGGTAGGGACCGGGGAGCTGTTTTTT.

This clonotype was seen a few times. The chain joins TRBV7-2 to TRBJ2-2; tentative D call: TRBD1 (5 bases). This CDR3 contains 15 residues. Germline V gives CDR1 SGHTA, CDR2 FQGNSA. Between the trimmed V and J ends, which lost 7 bases and 6 bases, there was a span of 18 bases. CDR3 bases: TGTGCCAGCACCTTTATCGGCAGGGAAGCCGGGGAGCTGTTTTTT. Translation gives CASTFIGREAGELFF. The full variable domain, with the rest looked up from reference TRBV7-2 and TRBJ2-2, is GAGVSQSPSNKVTEKGKDVELRCDPISGHTALYWYRQSLGQGLEFLIYFQGNSAPDKSGLPSDRFSAERTGGSVSTLTIQRTQQEDSAVYLCASTFIGREAGELFFGEGSRLTVL.

This clonotype was seen many times. The chain couples TRBV20-1 to TRBJ2-5, with 11 bases lining up with TRBD2. The V gene end was trimmed by 2 bases and the J gene end by 4 bases; junction bases not matched to a gene: 0. The CDR3 consists of 13 residues. Germline V gene lookup returns CDR1 DFQATT and CDR2 SNEGSKA (reference sequence). In DNA, the CDR3 is TGCAGTGCTAGACTAGCGGGGGGAGAGACCCAGTACTTC. It is translated as CSARLAGGETQYF.

This clonotype was detected ten times or more. The chain is built from TRBV9 and TRBJ1-1; a weak D match, TRBD1 (6 bases). The CDR3 is 14 residues long. V was clipped by 2 bases and J by 1 base, with 9 bases between them. CDR1 is SGDLS and CDR2 is YYNGEE in the germline V gene. CDR3 nucleotide sequence: TGTGCCAGCAGCGTCGAAGGGGGGAACACTGAAGCTTTCTTT. It codes for CASSVEGGNTEAFF.

This clonotype was seen at least ten times. The chain joins TRBV10-3 to TRBJ1-3, with 9 bases lining up with TRBD1. Germline CDR1 reads ENHRY; CDR2 reads SYGVKD. Trimming took 7 bases from V and 0 from J; bases not matched to a gene: 7. CDR3 length: 16 amino acids. The CDR3 coding sequence is TGTGCCATCAAGCCGGGACAGGGTTACTCTGGAAACACCATATATTTT. Its translation: CAIKPGQGYSGNTIYF.

This clonotype was observed many times. The chain combines TRBV24-1 with TRBJ2-6; D unclear. Germline V gene sequence: CDR1 KGHDR, CDR2 SFDVKD. The ends were cut back, 4 bases at V and 4 bases at J, with 4 bases in the middle. This CDR3 region has 13 residues. The CDR3, as DNA: TGTGCCACCAGTGAAGCCGGGGCCAACGTCCTGACTTTC. Translated: CATSEAGANVLTF.

This clonotype was picked up a small number of times. A much larger clone lies a single base off, so this may be a read error. The CDR3 sequence is CASSVGQGDSPLHF. The CDR3 DNA sequence: TGTGCCAGCAGTGTGGGACAGGGTGATTCACCCCTCCACTTT. The V gene is TRBV2, the J gene TRBJ1-6; 9 bases fit TRBD1. This CDR3 comprises 14 residues. V lost 4 bases to trimming and J lost 8 bases; unmatched junction nucleotides: 3. Germline V lookup: CDR1 SNHLY, CDR2 FYNNEI.

This clonotype appeared many times. The chain joins TRBV20-1 to TRBJ2-1; no definite D call. Germline assignment: CDR1 DFQATT and CDR2 SNEGSKA (reference sequence). CDR3 length equals 11 residues. V lost 1 base to trimming and J lost 6 bases, with 4 bases between them. The CDR3 region has the DNA TGCAGTGCTAGAGCTGCCAATGAGCAGTTCTTC. Its protein is CSARAANEQFF.

This clonotype has a count of ten or more. The V call is TRBV5-5, the J call TRBJ2-3; a weak D match, TRBD2 (7 bases). V lost 1 base and J lost 6, with 12 bases in between. The germline gives CDR1 SGHKS, CDR2 YYEKEE (reference sequence). CDR3 length: 14 residues. In DNA, the CDR3 is TGTGCCAGCAGCTTGTTATCGGGGGGCGATACGCAGTATTTT. This sequence encodes CASSLLSGGDTQYF.